Given below is one T cell receptor (beta chain) in context. The antigen it binds to is not known. Within one base of it there is no much larger clone, and no base qualities were kept. For sequencing of the TCRbeta CDR3 region, genomic DNA was extracted from the sorted cells. The immunoSEQ Assay was used for sequencing of TCRbeta CDR3 regions. Not all clones reach the TCRdb copy of this immuneACCESS table, which keeps in-frame sequences only. Checked studies attribute under half of the gap to unresolved V genes and leave the rest unexplained. This sample holds about 61,000 clones; 83% were observed only once. Jointly, the top ten make up roughly 3.3% of the sample. This specimen comes from a study of OX40 agonist ivuxolimab in advanced cancers. Study-wide context: The costimulatory receptor OX40 (CD134) was targeted by ivuxolimab, a fully human IgG2 agonistic monoclonal antibody. Intravenous ivuxolimab was administered to patients every 2 weeks at six dose levels: 0.01, 0.1, 0.3, 1.5, 3 and 10 mg/kg. Peripheral TCRbeta sequencing aimed to test whether ivuxolimab altered TCR sequence diversity and caused clonal T-cell expansion. The paper covers the monotherapy dose-escalation part of the phase I ivuxolimab trial, which included N of about 56 patients. Partial responses occurred in three dose-escalation patients, of whom one had hepatocellular carcinoma and two had cutaneous melanoma. Prior anti-PD-1, anti-PD-L1 or anti-CTLA-4 therapy was permitted, and 40% of dose-escalation patients had received checkpoint inhibitors. In the dose-escalation cohort, roughly four fifths of patients were male, and the mean age was roughly 60 years, with a range of about 20 to 90. Of the approximately 54 dose-escalation patients, hepatocellular carcinoma was present in about 19, melanoma in around 15, renal cell carcinoma in 9 and head and neck cancer in 9. Overall results and qualifications from the work: After ivuxolimab, more expanded clones were found on average in CD8+ T cells than in CD4+ T cells. Antigen specificity was not determined for the clonally expanded peripheral T cells. At doses of 0.1 to 3.0 mg/kg, clonal expansion of both CD4+ and CD8+ T cells in blood was seen between baseline and week 6. Partial responders in the 0.1-3.0 mg/kg groups had among the lowest normalized peripheral clonal expansion, especially among CD8+ T cells. Low levels of normalized T-cell clonal expansion were also seen in some patients who did not respond.

CDR1 and CDR2, looked up from the germline V gene, are SGHTA and FQGTGA. V and J are truncated by 4 bases and 8 bases respectively, leaving an intervening sequence of 17 bases. The cysteine opens and the phenylalanine closes a CDR3 of 14 amino acids. The CDR3 DNA has 42 bases and is translated from base 1. The trial excluded patients who had a history of autoimmune disease or who were on systemic immunosuppression. Peripheral blood for TCR sequencing was collected from all dose cohorts at baseline, on cycle 4 day 1, and on cycle 7 day 1. The samples were taken from a phase I, first-in-human, multicenter, open-label dose-escalation trial of ivuxolimab. The trial enrolled adults with locally advanced or metastatic head and neck squamous cell, hepatocellular, melanoma or renal cell carcinoma. Before TCR sequencing, CD4+ and CD8+ T cells were separately sorted from peripheral blood.

The sample was CD4+ or CD8+ T cells sorted from blood, taken in a trial of the OX40 agonist ivuxolimab. This receptor was obtained from an adult with an advanced solid tumor such as melanoma, head and neck, liver or kidney cancer. The receptor chain draws on TRBV7-3 and TRBJ1-2, with the D gene too uncertain to name. The CDR3 corresponds to CASSSTTVADGYTF. In nucleotides, the sequence is TGTGCCAGCAGCTCGACAACCGTGGCTGACGGCTACACCTTC.